These T cell receptor beta chains were read from a single sample in a study of T cell responses to AZD1222 COVID-19 vaccine. Profiled with immunoSEQ multiplex PCR; TCRdb holds only in-frame clones, not every one. Of 180,000 or so clones in the sample, 85% to 95% were seen once. The source was peripheral blood, collected on day 0 of AZD1222 vaccination. These receptors came from an adult in good health. CDR3s include the opening cysteine and the closing phenylalanine or tryptophan. D genes are given only for firm matches. Clone sizes are given selectively: once, few, many, or a class where the clone is expanded.

CDR3 protein | CDR3 DNA | J gene | clone size | D gene | V gene
CASKEGGNTGELFF | TGTGCCAGCAAAGAGGGGGGGAACACCGGGGAGCTGTTTTTT | TRBJ2-2 | NA | NA | TRBV6-5
CASSQSPTENYGYTF | TGCGCCAGCAGCCAATCCCCTACTGAGAACTATGGCTACACCTTC | TRBJ1-2 | NA | NA | TRBV4-1
CASSAPGTGRTGANVLTF | TGTGCCAGCAGCGCCCCCGGGACAGGGAGGACTGGGGCCAACGTCCTGACTTTC | TRBJ2-6 | NA | TRBD1 | TRBV7-8
CASSPLAGGKDPYNEQFF | TGTGCCAGCAGCCCTTTAGCGGGGGGGAAAGACCCCTACAATGAGCAGTTCTTC | TRBJ2-1 | NA | TRBD2 | TRBV14
CASSLSGAGNTIYF | TGTGCCAGCAGCTTGTCCGGGGCTGGAAACACCATATATTTT | TRBJ1-3 | NA | NA | TRBV5-6
CASSQDPGLIGVNEQFF | TGTGCCAGCAGCCAAGATCCGGGACTCATAGGGGTCAATGAGCAGTTCTTC | TRBJ2-1 | NA | NA | TRBV3-1/TRBV3-2
CASRLLTAQHF | TGTGCCAGCAGACTGCTTACCGCCCAGCATTTT | TRBJ1-5 | NA | NA | TRBV2
CASSLGFGRFDTQYF | TGCGCCAGCAGCTTGGGATTTGGTCGTTTCGATACGCAGTATTTT | TRBJ2-3 | NA | NA | TRBV5-1
CASNKPGLVDGYTF | TGTGCCAGCAACAAACCGGGACTGGTGGATGGCTACACCTTC | TRBJ1-2 | NA | NA | TRBV6-5
CASSWAYEQYF | TGTGCCAGCAGCTGGGCCTACGAGCAGTACTTC | TRBJ2-7 | NA | NA | TRBV12-3/TRBV12-4
CASSIADPRTGGYTF | TGTGCCAGTAGTATCGCAGACCCTAGGACCGGTGGCTACACCTTC | TRBJ1-2 | NA | NA | TRBV19
CASSLASGRARETQYF | TGTGCCAGCAGCTTAGCTAGCGGGAGGGCCCGGGAGACCCAGTACTTC | TRBJ2-5 | NA | TRBD2 | TRBV7-9
CASSDGVPYGYTF | TGCGCCAGCAGTGATGGAGTCCCCTACGGCTACACCTTC | TRBJ1-2 | NA | NA | TRBV10-1
CASSLGTYEKLFF | TGTGCCAGCAGTTTAGGGACGTATGAAAAACTGTTTTTT | TRBJ1-4 | NA | NA | TRBV28
CASSEAKSLLSTDTQYF | TGTGCCAGCAGTGAAGCCAAGAGCTTGCTTAGCACAGATACGCAGTATTTT | TRBJ2-3 | NA | NA | TRBV6-1
CSGGTGGNTIYF | TGCAGCGGCGGGACAGGGGGGAACACCATATATTTT | TRBJ1-3 | NA | TRBD1 | TRBV29-1
CASSPPAGWINTEAFF | TGTGCCAGCTCACCACCGGCAGGTTGGATCAACACTGAAGCTTTCTTT | TRBJ1-1 | NA | NA | TRBV18
CASSTGGRGSYEQYF | TGTGCCAGTAGTACGGGGGGGCGCGGGAGCTACGAGCAGTACTTC | TRBJ2-7 | few | TRBD2 | TRBV19
CASSPDYNEQFF | TGTGCCAGCAGCCCCGACTACAATGAGCAGTTCTTC | TRBJ2-1 | NA | NA | TRBV6-4
CASSWGQADNSPLHF | TGTGCCAGCAGCTGGGGACAGGCCGATAATTCACCCCTCCACTTT | TRBJ1-6 | NA | TRBD1 | TRBV11-2
CASSIVRDTEAFF | TGTGCCAGTAGTATAGTACGGGACACTGAAGCTTTCTTT | TRBJ1-1 | NA | NA | TRBV19
CASSLHRGENGYTF | TGTGCCAGCAGCTTACACAGGGGGGAAAATGGCTACACCTTC | TRBJ1-2 | NA | TRBD1 | TRBV7-9
CASSPNPGQNEKLFF | TGTGCCAGCTCACCGAATCCGGGACAGAACGAAAAACTGTTTTTT | TRBJ1-4 | NA | TRBD1 | TRBV18
CASSYDGTNYGYTF | TGTGCCAGCAGTTACGATGGGACAAACTATGGCTACACCTTC | TRBJ1-2 | NA | NA | TRBV6-6
CASGSRGSGNTIYF | TGTGCCAGCGGAAGCAGGGGTTCCGGAAACACCATATATTTT | TRBJ1-3 | NA | NA | TRBV6-5
CASSQGQGQGAREETQYF | TGCGCCAGCAGCCAAGGCCAGGGACAGGGGGCGCGGGAAGAGACCCAGTACTTC | TRBJ2-5 | NA | TRBD1 | TRBV4-1
CASRPGQGARGEQFF | TGTGCCAGCAGGCCGGGACAGGGGGCGCGGGGTGAGCAGTTCTTC | TRBJ2-1 | NA | TRBD1 | TRBV6-5
CASSTGDRLSGNTIYF | TGTGCCAGCAGCACAGGGGACAGACTCTCTGGAAACACCATATATTTT | TRBJ1-3 | NA | TRBD1 | TRBV5-4